These 20 T cell receptor beta chains came from one sample sequenced in a study of beta chain features in type 1 diabetes. Study results and limitations: All four CD4+ subsets of Type 1 diabetes patients contained TCRB CDR3s that were moderately but significantly shorter.

Antigens of these TCRs are unknown. Every isolated RNA sample was fully reverse transcribed, so sequencing captured expressed TCRB transcripts. Sequencing used immunoSEQ multiplex PCR; TCRdb keeps in-frame clones, though not all of them. The profile shows a few hundred thousand clones, around 10% of them singletons. The sequencing sample was made of central memory CD4+ T cells from blood. The receptors were sampled from a man aged 30-40 years with type 1 diabetes.

This clone was seen at least ten times. The rearrangement links TRBV5-1 to TRBJ2-1; 13 nucleotides align to TRBD2. This CDR3 comprises 17 residues. The V gene end was trimmed by 6 bases and the J gene end by 5 bases; junction bases not matched to a gene: 11. Germline V gene data show CDR1 as SGHRS and CDR2 as YFSETQ. The CDR3 DNA reads TGCGCCAGCACCCGGACTAGCGGGAGCATGGGTGACAATGAGCAGTTCTTC. Its protein is CASTRTSGSMGDNEQFF.

This clone was detected a few times. This rearrangement joins TRBV25-1 to TRBJ2-3; D possibly matches TRBD1 or TRBD2 (6 bases each). The CDR3 length is 15 residues. CDR1 is MGHDK and CDR2 is SYGVNS in the germline V gene. Trimming cost V 4 bases and J 2 bases, with 13 bases left between them. The CDR3 DNA sequence: TGTGCCAGCAGTGCGAGGGGGGCCTACACAGATACGCAGTATTTT. Residues: CASSARGAYTDTQYF.

This clone occurred a few times. This sequence joins TRBV7-9 and TRBJ2-1; D is ambiguous. Looked up from germline, CDR1 is SEHNR and CDR2 is FQNEAQ (reference sequence). Trimming stripped 3 bases from V and 10 bases from J, with 7 bases between. This CDR3 spans 11 amino acids. CDR3 sequence: CASSFHIEQFF. CDR3 sequence (DNA): TGTGCCAGCAGCTTCCATATAGAGCAGTTCTTC. The full variable domain, completed using reference TRBV7-9 and TRBJ2-1, is DTGVSQNPRHKITKRGQNVTFRCDPISEHNRLYWYRQTLGQGPEFLTYFQNEAQLEKSRLLSDRFSAERPKGSFSTLEIQRTEQGDSAMYLCASSFHIEQFFGPGTRLTVL.

This clone has more than one count but fewer than ten. The CDR3 reads CASSFGATSNTGELFF. The CDR3 DNA follows: TGTGCCAGCAGCTTTGGGGCAACCTCTAACACCGGGGAGCTGTTTTTT. The rearrangement joins TRBV5-4 to TRBJ2-2; a possible D gene is TRBD1 (5 bases). Germline CDR1 SGHNT, CDR2 YYREEE (reference sequence). With 2 bases removed from V and 2 bases from J, the gap between germline ends came to 13 bases. This CDR3 contains 16 residues.

The table lists this clone with a few counts. The genes are TRBV2 and TRBJ2-1; D ambiguous. The CDR3 has 11 residues. Germline lookup yields CDR1 SNHLY and CDR2 FYNNEI. V shed 5 bases and J shed 4 bases, with 3 bases lying between them. In nucleotides, the CDR3 is TGTGCCAGCAGTAATTACAATGAGCAGTTCTTC. It codes for CASSNYNEQFF.

V usage is TRBV6-5 and J usage is TRBJ2-5; 7 nucleotides match TRBD2. V dropped 1 base and J dropped 13; count of bases not matched to a gene: 18. The CDR3 has 16 amino acids. Germline loops: CDR1 MNHEY, CDR2 SVGAGI. CDR3: CASSYWGRRGSWGAYF. In DNA, the CDR3 is TGTGCCAGCAGTTACTGGGGACGGCGGGGGTCCTGGGGTGCGTACTTC.

The chain couples TRBV7-3 to TRBJ2-2; 7 positions agree with TRBD2. Germline trimming cut 0 bases from V and 4 bases from J; bases unmatched to any gene: 5. Per the germline V gene, CDR1 is SGHTA and CDR2 is FQGTGA. The CDR3 is made up of 16 amino acids. The DNA of the CDR3 is TGTGCCAGCAGCTTAACGGGAGGGCCTGGCACCGGGGAGCTGTTTTTT. Protein product: CASSLTGGPGTGELFF.

The table lists this clone with a few counts. A read error may explain this, as a much larger clone is one base away. The chain couples TRBV7-6 to TRBJ2-1; perhaps D is TRBD1 or TRBD2 (5 bases each). With 5 bases removed from V and 10 bases from J, the gap between germline ends came to 9 bases. Germline V gene sequence: CDR1 SGHVS, CDR2 FNYEAQ. The CDR3 covers 11 residues. Here the CDR3 reads CASSPGTEQFF. The DNA of the CDR3 is TGTGCCAGCAGCCCCGGGACGGAGCAGTTCTTC.

This rearrangement joins TRBV6-5 to TRBJ1-4; D not resolved. The V gene lost 0 bases and the J gene lost 12 bases, with 11 bases spanning the gap. The length of the CDR3 is 13 residues. Germline CDR1 reads MNHEY; CDR2 reads SVGAGI. CDR3 sequence reads: CASSYSTLRELFF. CDR3 bases: TGTGCCAGCAGTTACTCGACATTACGGGAACTGTTTTTT.

V usage is TRBV28 and J usage is TRBJ2-7, with a tentative D call TRBD2 (6 bases). Trimming took off 7 bases at V and 1 base at J, with 17 bases between the two ends. Germline loops: CDR1 MDHEN, CDR2 SYDVKM. The CDR3 length is 15 residues. CDR3: CASTKRDGGSYEQYF. CDR3 DNA sequence: TGTGCCAGCACCAAAAGGGACGGGGGTTCCTACGAGCAGTACTTC.

Only a few counts were recorded for this clone. The chain employs TRBV6-5 and TRBJ2-7; 8 nucleotides line up with TRBD1. Trimming took 6 bases from V and 5 from J; bases not matched to a gene: 9. Germline loops: CDR1 MNHEY, CDR2 SVGAGI. CDR3 length: 14 amino acids. The CDR3 coding sequence is TGTGCCAGCAGGGTCGACAGGGGATCGGACGAGCAGTACTTC. This translates into CASRVDRGSDEQYF.

This clone was seen just once. CDR3 residues: CASSLFGVTDNEQFF. DNA for the CDR3: TGTGCCAGCAGCTTATTCGGAGTGACGGACAATGAGCAGTTCTTC. The chain links TRBV11-3 to TRBJ2-1; D not resolved. V was cut by 2 bases and J by 5 bases, with 13 bases left in between. The CDR3 contains 15 residues. Germline CDR1 reads SGHNT; CDR2 reads YENEEA.

CDR3 sequence (DNA): TGTGCCAGCAGTGTAGCCTCTCGGGGCTACACCTTC. It specifies CASSVASRGYTF. V gene TRBV2 combines with J gene TRBJ1-2, with D hard to call. The V end lost 4 bases, the J end lost 8 bases, and 11 bases lay between the germline ends. In germline, CDR1 is SNHLY, CDR2 FYNNEI. The CDR3 is 12 amino acids.

The genes are TRBV28 and TRBJ1-5, with 8 positions matching TRBD1. The CDR3 extends over 15 amino acids. V shed 6 bases and J 6 bases; nucleotides not matched to a gene: 10. Germline V gene sequence: CDR1 MDHEN, CDR2 SYDVKM. CDR3 DNA sequence: TGTGCCAGCAGCATCGCAACAGGGGGACCTCAGCCCCAGCATTTT. Its translation is CASSIATGGPQPQHF.

This clone was seen at least ten times. The chain recombines TRBV10-3 with TRBJ2-7; 8 positions match TRBD1. The CDR3 spans 14 residues. The V gene's germline CDR1 is ENHRY and CDR2 SYGVKD. With V trimmed by 3 bases and J by 2 bases, 3 bases remained unmatched. CDR3 sequence (DNA): TGTGCCATCAGTGAAGGGACAGGACCCTACGAGCAGTACTTC. It translates to CAISEGTGPYEQYF.

There are many counts of this clone. The J gene is TRBJ2-3, the V gene TRBV29-1; the D gene could be TRBD1 or TRBD2 (5 bases each). V dropped 7 bases and J dropped 10 bases, with 21 bases sitting between them. Germline V gives CDR1 SQVTM, CDR2 ANQGSEA. The CDR3 extends over 13 amino acids. CDR3 sequence (DNA): TGCAGCGCTGCTATTCATGAAGGGGACGCGCAGTATTTT. Translation: CSAAIHEGDAQYF.

This clone was seen only a few times. This chain links TRBV5-4 with TRBJ1-5, with D perhaps TRBD1 (6 bases). This CDR3 spans 14 amino acids. From germline, CDR1 is SGHNT and CDR2 YYREEE (reference sequence). V shed 3 bases and J shed 5 bases, with 12 bases lying between them. The CDR3 spells CASSSGQQDQPQHF. The CDR3 nucleotides read TGTGCCAGCAGCTCCGGACAGCAGGATCAGCCCCAGCATTTT.

This clone came up many times. This sequence joins TRBV5-4 and TRBJ2-2; D ambiguous. V shed 0 bases and J shed 8 bases, with 8 bases lying between them. Per germline, CDR1 SGHNT and CDR2 YYREEE (reference sequence). This CDR3 region has 13 residues. The CDR3 here is CASSLDESGELFF. In nucleotides, the CDR3 is TGTGCCAGCAGCTTGGATGAATCTGGGGAGCTGTTTTTT. Filled out from reference TRBV5-4 and TRBJ2-2, the complete variable domain reads ETGVTQSPTHLIKTRGQQVTLRCSSQSGHNTVSWYQQALGQGPQFIFQYYREEENGRGNFPPRFSGLQFPNYSSELNVNALELDDSALYLCASSLDESGELFFGEGSRLTVL.

This clone was observed a handful of times. V gene TRBV5-1 combines with J gene TRBJ2-5; D is perhaps TRBD1 (6 bases). Germline lookup yields CDR1 SGHRS and CDR2 YFSETQ. This CDR3 spans 15 amino acids. Trimming shortened V by 3 bases and J by 1 base, and 13 bases separated the two germline ends. In nucleotides, the CDR3 is TGCGCCAGCAGCTCAGCCCAGGGGCCCCAAGAGACCCAGTACTTC. Translated: CASSSAQGPQETQYF.

This clone has a count of ten or more. Written as DNA, the CDR3 is TGTGCCAGTACTGGGTCTCTGCCGGGATCCTTAAGCTCCTACAATGAGCAGTTCTTC. Its protein product is CASTGSLPGSLSSYNEQFF. The rearrangement links TRBV19 to TRBJ2-1; perhaps TRBD2 as D (5 bases). The germline V and J ends were trimmed by 7 bases and 0 bases, with 25 bases remaining between them. Germline V lookup: CDR1 LNHDA, CDR2 SQIVND (reference sequence). The CDR3 runs 19 residues.